This T cell receptor (beta chain) is drawn from a study of identical twins. This clonotype was counted at least ten times. From the 5' RACE reads, TCRdb called clonotypes with MiXCR, one entry per CDR3 protein. In the table there are roughly 690,000 distinct CDR3 sequences, roughly 6% of which are singletons. V was clipped by 0 bases and J by 7 bases; unmatched bases: 7. CDR1 is SGHRS and CDR2 is YFSETQ in the germline V gene. The CDR3 is made up of 17 amino acids. The chain combines TRBV5-1 with TRBJ2-1; TRBD2 matches 13 bases. Source material: naive T cells sorted from blood. This clonotype originated in a man aged 18 to 30 in good health. This CDR3 is CASSLEGTSGVRNEQFF. In DNA form, the CDR3 reads TGCGCCAGCAGCTTGGAGGGGACTAGCGGGGTTAGGAATGAGCAGTTCTTC.